This TCR beta chain was sequenced during a study of vaccination and CD4 T cells after COVID-19. The wider study: Post-COVID sampling occurred a median about 100 days after diagnosis (range 35 to 161). For control cultures, the treatment was a CEFX pool, an HIV-1 Nef pool, or no peptide.

The treatment was: approximately 11-day PBMC culture with coronavirus spike peptide pools or control peptides (ViraFEST assay). With around ten days of culture completed, CD4+ T cells were isolated by negative selection. Sequenced with the Oncomine TCR Beta short-read assay was DNA taken from cultured CD4+ T cells. Via MiXCR, TCRdb re-called the PCR reads, giving one row per CDR3 protein. Of around 20,000 distinct CDR3 sequences listed, around 44% were seen once; the top ten hold about 27%. General observations from the study: For convalescent patients, 304 of the 307 vaccine-specific clones analyzed were classified as spike mono-reactive.

The CDR3 covers 11 residues. The germline V gene has CDR1 DFQATT and CDR2 SNEGSKA (reference sequence). Trimming stripped 5 bases from V and 1 base from J, with 3 bases between. A note on this clonotype: Its antigen remains unknown.

This rearrangement joins TRBV20-1 to TRBJ1-3; D unclear. This clonotype was sampled from a human donor who had recovered from COVID-19. Specimen: CD4+ T cells from blood, cultured in vitro, collected before SARS-CoV-2 vaccination. The CDR3 region is CSAFSGNTIYF. In DNA form, the CDR3 reads TGCAGTGCTTTTTCTGGAAACACCATATATTTT.